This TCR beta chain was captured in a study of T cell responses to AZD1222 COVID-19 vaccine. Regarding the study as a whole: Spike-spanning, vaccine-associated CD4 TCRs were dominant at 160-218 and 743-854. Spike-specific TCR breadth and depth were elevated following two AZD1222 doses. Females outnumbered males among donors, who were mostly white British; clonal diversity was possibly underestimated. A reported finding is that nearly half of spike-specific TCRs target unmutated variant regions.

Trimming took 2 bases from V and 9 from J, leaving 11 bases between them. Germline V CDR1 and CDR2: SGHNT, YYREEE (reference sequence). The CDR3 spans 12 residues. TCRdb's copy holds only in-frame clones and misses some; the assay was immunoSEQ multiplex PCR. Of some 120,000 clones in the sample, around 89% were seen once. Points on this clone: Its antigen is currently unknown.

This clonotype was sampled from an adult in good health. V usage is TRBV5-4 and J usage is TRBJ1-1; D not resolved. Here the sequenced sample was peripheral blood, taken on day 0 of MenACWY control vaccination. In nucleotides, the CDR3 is TGTGCCAGCAGCTTACCGGGATCCCAAGCTTTCTTT. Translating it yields CASSLPGSQAFF.